Below are 27 T cell receptor beta chains sequenced from a single sample in a study of OX40 agonist ivuxolimab in advanced cancers. Some clones are missing from TCRdb's copy, which holds only in-frame ones; the method was immunoSEQ multiplex PCR. The sample holds 50,000 to 70,000 clones; 80% to 90% are singletons and the top ten take over 2%. The sequences come from CD4+ or CD8+ T cells sorted from blood, collected in a trial of the OX40 agonist ivuxolimab. Source of these receptors: an adult with an advanced solid tumor such as melanoma, head and neck, liver or kidney cancer.

The chain employs TRBV4-1 and TRBJ1-5; 7 bases fit TRBD1. There are 14 residues in the CDR3. CDR1 is MGHRA, CDR2 YSYEKL, per germline. V gave up 1 base and J gave up 7 bases; unmatched junction bases: 4. In DNA form, the CDR3 reads TGCGCCAGCAGCCAAGGCAGGGGGGACCAGCCCCAGCATTTT. Translation gives CASSQGRGDQPQHF.

The sample holds a few counts of this clone. The chain recombines TRBV30 with TRBJ2-3; TRBD2 aligns across 8 bases. The trim removed 5 bases at V and 1 base at J, leaving 11 bases unmatched. CDR1 and CDR2 from the germline V gene are GTSNPN and SVGIG (reference sequence). This CDR3 is 16 amino acids long. Here the CDR3 reads CAWLPLAAGGTDTQYF. The CDR3 DNA follows: TGTGCCTGGCTCCCACTAGCGGCGGGCGGCACAGATACGCAGTATTTT. The full variable domain, with the rest looked up from reference TRBV30 and TRBJ2-3, is SQTIHQWPATLVQPVGSPLSLECTVEGTSNPNLYWYRQAAGRGLQLLFYSVGIGQISSEVPQNLSASRPQDRQFILSSKKLLLSDSGFYLCAWLPLAAGGTDTQYFGPGTRLTVL.

In its sample, this clone was seen a few times. The chain has TRBV28 and TRBJ2-3; 8 bases agree with TRBD2. The CDR3 length is 15 residues. Trimming took 4 bases from V and 2 from J; bases not matched to a gene: 5. Germline CDR1 is MDHEN and CDR2 is SYDVKM. The CDR3 protein is CASSSRGRPTDTQYF. In DNA form, the CDR3 reads TGTGCCAGCAGTTCCCGCGGGAGGCCCACAGATACGCAGTATTTT. Complete variable domain (other parts from reference TRBV28 and TRBJ2-3): DVKVTQSSRYLVKRTGEKVFLECVQDMDHENMFWYRQDPGLGLRLIYFSYDVKMKEKGDIPEGYSVSREKKERFSLILESASTNQTSMYLCASSSRGRPTDTQYFGPGTRLTVL.

The V and J genes are TRBV27 and TRBJ2-7, with 8 bases that match TRBD2. This CDR3 spans 15 amino acids. Losses at the gene ends were 3 bases for V and 2 bases for J; bases not matched to a gene: 6. The germline CDR1 and CDR2 sequences are MNHEY and SMNVEV (reference sequence). The CDR3 DNA is TGTGCCAGCAGTTTCCTTGCAGCGGGGGCCTACGAGCAGTACTTC. Amino acids: CASSFLAAGAYEQYF.

By its share, this clone is medium-sized. This rearrangement joins TRBV5-4 to TRBJ1-5, with 8 bases that match TRBD1. The CDR3 length is 15 residues. Trimming at V came to 2 bases and at J to 5 bases, leaving 6 bases not matched to a gene. The germline V gene has CDR1 SGHNT and CDR2 YYREEE (reference sequence). Written as DNA, the CDR3 is TGTGCCAGCAGCTTCGGTACAGGGGGTGATCAGCCCCAGCATTTT. It specifies CASSFGTGGDQPQHF.

The chain is built from TRBV15 and TRBJ2-7; weak D call: TRBD2 (5 bases). CDR1 is LNHNV and CDR2 is YYDKDF in the germline V gene (reference sequence). The CDR3 spans 13 residues. V was cut by 2 bases and J by 3 bases, with 8 bases left in between. In DNA form, the CDR3 reads TGTGCCACCAGCAGACTAGCTTACTACGAGCAGTACTTC. As protein: CATSRLAYYEQYF.

The chain joins TRBV5-6 to TRBJ2-2, with 7 bases aligning to TRBD2. Germline values: CDR1 SGHDT, CDR2 YYEEEE. After removal of 4 bases from V and 1 base from J, the junction contained 7 bases not matched to a gene. The CDR3 runs 16 residues. The CDR3 is CASSPLGGRNTGELFF. The CDR3 coding sequence is TGTGCCAGCAGCCCTTTGGGAGGGCGGAACACCGGGGAGCTGTTTTTT.

The chain joins TRBV2 to TRBJ2-7; TRBD1 aligns across 7 bases. Per the germline V gene, CDR1 is SNHLY and CDR2 is FYNNEI. The CDR3 covers 14 residues. V trimming: 7 bases; J trimming: 5 bases; junction bases outside the gene matches: 11. This CDR3 is CASILPQGFHEQYF. The CDR3 DNA reads as TGTGCCAGCATTTTGCCACAGGGGTTCCACGAGCAGTACTTC.

V is TRBV4-1 and J is TRBJ2-7, with a possible D match to TRBD1 (6 bases). V was trimmed by 0 bases and J by 2 bases, leaving 14 bases between them. The CDR3 contains 16 residues. Germline lookup yields CDR1 MGHRA and CDR2 YSYEKL. The CDR3 sequence is CASSQDWAGAPYEQYF. In DNA, the CDR3 is TGCGCCAGCAGCCAAGATTGGGCAGGGGCCCCCTACGAGCAGTACTTC.

The rearrangement links TRBV27 to TRBJ2-5, with D possibly matching TRBD2 (6 bases). The DNA matches TRBJ2-7 better at its end, which makes the J call doubtful. This CDR3 has 17 amino acids. Germline V gene sequence: CDR1 MNHEY, CDR2 SMNVEV (reference sequence). The CDR3 sequence is CASSLVSASRRGYEQYF. The DNA for the CDR3 is TGTGCCAGCAGTTTGGTTTCGGCTAGCCGGCGGGGCTACGAGCAGTACTTC.

This clone was picked up one time. The chain carries TRBV2 and TRBJ2-7, with D unclear. The CDR3 is made up of 12 amino acids. Germline CDR1 is SNHLY and CDR2 is FYNNEI. The V gene lost 1 base and the J gene lost 7 bases, with 8 bases spanning the gap. The CDR3 nucleotides are TGTGCCAGCAGTGAAGATTTCGGGGAGCAGTACTTC. It encodes CASSEDFGEQYF.

The rearrangement joins TRBV14 to TRBJ2-1; D remains ambiguous. Germline V lookup: CDR1 SGHDN, CDR2 FVKESK. The CDR3 consists of 15 residues. V gave up 0 bases and J gave up 2 bases, with 8 bases separating them. The CDR3 nucleotides are TGTGCCAGCAGCCAAGAAAGTCTAACCTACAATGAGCAGTTCTTC. It is translated as CASSQESLTYNEQFF.

This clone has a single count. This rearrangement joins TRBV27 to TRBJ2-1, with D possibly being TRBD2 (6 bases). V was trimmed by 3 bases and J by 0 bases, leaving 18 bases between them. The germline CDR1 and CDR2 sequences are MNHEY and SMNVEV (reference sequence). This CDR3 region has 18 residues. The CDR3 region is CASSFLLVAASSYNEQFF. The CDR3 nucleotides read TGTGCCAGCAGTTTTCTATTAGTAGCGGCAAGCTCCTACAATGAGCAGTTCTTC.

About this clone itself: Other DNA sequences in this specimen translate into the identical CDR3. This chain connects TRBV7-3 to TRBJ1-5; TRBD1 might be the D (5 bases). Germline CDR1 SGHTA, CDR2 FQGTGA. Between the trimmed V and J ends, which lost 2 bases and 5 bases, there was a span of 7 bases. The CDR3 spans 13 residues. CDR3 in amino acids: CASSLGGDQPQHF. The CDR3 nucleotides are TGTGCCAGCAGCTTAGGGGGGGATCAGCCCCAGCATTTT.

The rearrangement uses TRBV2 and TRBJ2-7; D uncertain. Germline V lookup: CDR1 SNHLY, CDR2 FYNNEI. The CDR3 is 12 residues long. The V end lost 7 bases, the J end lost 2 bases, and 9 bases lay between the germline ends. The CDR3 loop is CASNAATYEQYF. For the CDR3, the DNA is TGTGCCAGCAATGCAGCAACCTACGAGCAGTACTTC.

The genes are TRBV18 and TRBJ2-7; D perhaps matches TRBD1 (6 bases). The V end was cut by 6 bases, the J end by 1 base, with 13 bases between. The CDR3 has 14 amino acids. Germline CDR1 and CDR2: KGHSH and LQKENI. CDR3 coding DNA: TGTGCCAGCTCTGACGACAGGAGTTCCTACGAGCAGTACTTC. This sequence encodes CASSDDRSSYEQYF.

The chain joins TRBV7-6 to TRBJ1-3, with TRBD1 matching over 9 bases. V shed 4 bases and J 0 bases; nucleotides not matched to a gene: 4. There are 16 residues in the CDR3. The germline gives CDR1 SGHVS, CDR2 FNYEAQ. CDR3: CASSSQGANSGNTIYF. In nucleotides, the CDR3 is TGTGCCAGCAGCTCACAGGGGGCAAACTCTGGAAACACCATATATTTT. Supplemented by reference TRBV7-6 and TRBJ1-3, the full variable domain reads GAGVSQSPRYKVTKRGQDVALRCDPISGHVSLYWYRQALGQGPEFLTYFNYEAQQDKSGLPNDRFSAERPEGSISTLTIQRTEQRDSAMYRCASSSQGANSGNTIYFGEGSWLTVV.

This rearrangement joins TRBV29-1 to TRBJ2-3; D remains ambiguous. The CDR3 loop spans 10 amino acids. Germline V gene sequence: CDR1 SQVTM, CDR2 ANQGSEA. Deletions cut 4 bases from V and 5 bases from J, with 4 bases between. The CDR3 bases are TGCAGCGTTGGCCGAGATACGCAGTATTTT. This sequence encodes CSVGRDTQYF.

This clone has just one count. The rearrangement links TRBV5-4 to TRBJ2-5, with D uncertain. The CDR3 has 15 residues. The V end lost 0 bases, the J end lost 4 bases, and 13 bases lay between the germline ends. Germline V gene data show CDR1 as SGHNT and CDR2 as YYREEE (reference sequence). In DNA, the CDR3 is TGTGCCAGCAGCTTGGCCTGGGGTAGTAGAGAGACCCAGTACTTC. It translates to CASSLAWGSRETQYF.

This clone was counted a few times. The chain has TRBV6-5 and TRBJ1-5; 9 bases are a match to TRBD1. V shed 5 bases, J shed 7 bases, and the junction held 0 bases outside the gene matches. CDR1 and CDR2 from the germline V gene are MNHEY and SVGAGI. The CDR3 consists of 12 residues. DNA of the CDR3: TGTGCCAGCAGTACAGGGGGCCAGCCCCAGCATTTT. Protein product: CASSTGGQPQHF.

This clone has just one count. This chain uses TRBV7-3 with TRBJ2-1; 7 bases are a match to TRBD2. The V segment lost 5 bases and the J segment 0 bases; nucleotides outside the gene matches: 7. The CDR3 covers 16 residues. Germline loops: CDR1 SGHTA, CDR2 FQGTGA. CDR3 bases: TGTGCCAGCAGCCCCGAGCGGGATCCCTCCTACAATGAGCAGTTCTTC. Translating gives CASSPERDPSYNEQFF.

The chain combines TRBV10-3 with TRBJ2-7; no firm D call. Germline V gene sequence: CDR1 ENHRY, CDR2 SYGVKD. This CDR3 comprises 11 residues. Trimming took 4 bases from V and 4 from J, leaving 5 bases between them. The CDR3 region has the DNA TGTGCCATCAGTGGGCAGTACGAGCAGTACTTC. Its protein is CAISGQYEQYF.

The gene calls are TRBV7-9 and TRBJ2-1; D ambiguous. The germline CDR1 and CDR2 sequences are SEHNR and FQNEAQ (reference sequence). Trimming took off 6 bases at V and 5 bases at J, with 14 bases between the two ends. The CDR3 has 14 residues. This CDR3 is CASSTGNRNNEQFF. The CDR3 DNA is TGTGCCAGCAGTACCGGCAACAGAAACAATGAGCAGTTCTTC.

This chain uses TRBV18 with TRBJ1-5; 9 bases align to TRBD1. The CDR3 length is 16 residues. CDR1 KGHSH and CDR2 LQKENI come from the germline V gene. The junction had 8 bases not matched to a gene; V was cut back by 5 bases and J by 3 bases. This chain's CDR3 is CASSSWTGEFNQPQHF. The CDR3 DNA follows: TGTGCCAGCTCATCATGGACAGGGGAATTCAATCAGCCCCAGCATTTT.

The chain employs TRBV28 and TRBJ1-1; D may be TRBD1 (5 bases). Trimming pared 6 bases from V and 1 base from J, leaving 15 bases between. Germline V lookup: CDR1 MDHEN, CDR2 SYDVKM. This CDR3 comprises 15 residues. The CDR3 sequence is CASSAGGSRNTEAFF. DNA of the CDR3: TGTGCCAGCAGCGCGGGGGGATCTCGGAACACTGAAGCTTTCTTT.

V gene TRBV15 combines with J gene TRBJ1-2; the match to TRBD1 covers 7 bases. J lost 1 base, V lost 2 bases, and 10 bases had no gene match. This CDR3 comprises 17 residues. The germline V gene encodes CDR1 LNHNV and CDR2 YYDKDF (reference sequence). CDR3 sequence reads: CATSRPGTDANNYGYTF. The CDR3 DNA is TGTGCCACCAGCAGACCCGGGACAGACGCAAATAACTATGGCTACACCTTC.

The rearrangement links TRBV7-8 to TRBJ2-3, with 13 bases identical to TRBD2. The CDR3 consists of 16 residues. Germline V gene data show CDR1 as SGHVS and CDR2 as FQNEAQ. The ends lost 5 bases at V and 6 bases at J; junction bases unmatched: 8. In DNA form, the CDR3 reads TGTGCCAGCAGCCGCCAAAGGACTAGCGGGGGTGATACGCAGTATTTT. It encodes CASSRQRTSGGDTQYF.